This record covers a single T cell receptor (beta chain). Its target is unknown. Clones were sequenced by immunoSEQ multiplex PCR, and TCRdb holds only the in-frame ones, with some missing. The sample contains around 130,000 clones, roughly nine tenths of which appear only once. Pooled in the analysis were second doses at about 4 or about 12 weeks. Trimming took 3 bases from V and 4 from J; bases not matched to a gene: 3. The length of the CDR3 is 15 residues. Germline CDR1 reads LGHDT; CDR2 reads YNNKEL (reference sequence). The sample originates from a study of T cell responses to AZD1222 COVID-19 vaccine. The study, taken as a whole, reports: The donors showed a predominance of white British ancestry and of females, with possible underestimation of clonal diversity. Spike-specific TCR breadth and depth rose after two AZD1222 doses. The study reported that nearly half of spike-specific TCRs target unmutated variant regions.

The V call is TRBV3-1 (or the pseudogene TRBV3-2), the J call TRBJ2-7, with TRBD2 identical over 13 bases. Sequenced material: peripheral blood, taken 28 days after the second AZD1222 dose. This sequence was found in an adult who received the AZD1222 COVID-19 vaccine. The DNA for the CDR3 is TGTGCCAGCAGCCACGGACTAGCGGGGGTGTACGAGCAGTACTTC. Protein: CASSHGLAGVYEQYF.